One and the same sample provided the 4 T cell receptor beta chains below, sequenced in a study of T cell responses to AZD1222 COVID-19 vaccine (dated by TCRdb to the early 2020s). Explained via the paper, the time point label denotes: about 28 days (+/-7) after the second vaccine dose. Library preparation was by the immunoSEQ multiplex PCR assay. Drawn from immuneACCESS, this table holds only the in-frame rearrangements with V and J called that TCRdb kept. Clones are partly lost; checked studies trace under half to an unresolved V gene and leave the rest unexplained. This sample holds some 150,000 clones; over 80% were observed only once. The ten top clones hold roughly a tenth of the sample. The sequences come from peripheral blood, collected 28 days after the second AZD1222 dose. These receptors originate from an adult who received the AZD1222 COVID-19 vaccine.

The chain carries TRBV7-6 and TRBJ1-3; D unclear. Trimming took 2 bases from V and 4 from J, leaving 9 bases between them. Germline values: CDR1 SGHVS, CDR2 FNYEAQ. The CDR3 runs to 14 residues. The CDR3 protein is CASSLNSQGNTIYF. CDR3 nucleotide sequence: TGTGCCAGCAGCTTAAACTCCCAGGGAAACACCATATATTTT.

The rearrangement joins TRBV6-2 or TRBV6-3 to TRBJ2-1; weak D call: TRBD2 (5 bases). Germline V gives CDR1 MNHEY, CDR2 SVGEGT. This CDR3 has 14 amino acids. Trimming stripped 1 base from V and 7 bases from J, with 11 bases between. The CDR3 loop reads CASSYLAGSNEQFF. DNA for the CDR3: TGTGCCAGCAGTTACTTGGCGGGTAGTAATGAGCAGTTCTTC.

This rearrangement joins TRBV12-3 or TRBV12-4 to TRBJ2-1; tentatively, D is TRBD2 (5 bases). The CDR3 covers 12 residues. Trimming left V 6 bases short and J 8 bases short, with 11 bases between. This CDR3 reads CASRMLADEQFF. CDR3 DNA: TGTGCCAGCAGAATGCTAGCAGATGAGCAGTTCTTC.

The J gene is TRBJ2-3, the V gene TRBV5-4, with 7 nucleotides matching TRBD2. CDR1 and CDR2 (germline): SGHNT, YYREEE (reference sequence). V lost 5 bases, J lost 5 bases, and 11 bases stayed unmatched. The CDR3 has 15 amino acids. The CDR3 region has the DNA TGTGCCAGCAGTTCGGATTGGGGGGGAAGAGATACGCAGTATTTT. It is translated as CASSSDWGGRDTQYF.